This record covers a single T cell receptor (beta chain). What it recognizes is unknown. This sample is drawn from a study of a mutant IDH1 vaccine in newly diagnosed glioma. Whole-study context: The therapy given earlier, which was standard therapy, consisted of radiotherapy, temozolomide, or both, and most of the patients received both.

The repertoire was sequenced with immunoSEQ multiplex PCR; TCRdb's copy has only in-frame clones and lacks some. The sample lists 40,000 to 60,000 clones, approximately 79% seen once, with around 6.7% in the top ten. The germline V gene encodes CDR1 MNHEY and CDR2 SVGAGI. CDR3 length: 15 residues. V trimming: 6 bases; J trimming: 7 bases; junction bases outside the gene matches: 7. Time point indicated: week 35, safety follow-up. Doses comprised 300 ug of mutant IDH1 20-mer peptide each, plus topical imiquimod. The sequenced sample was PBMCs, obtained from a glioma patient whose treatment included an IDH1 peptide vaccine. The chain uses TRBV6-5 and TRBJ2-1, with 12 bases fitting TRBD2. The sequence came from a middle-aged man with glioma. Written as DNA, the CDR3 is TGTGCCAGCAGGGTACTAGCGGGGGGTTGGAATGAGCAGTTCTTC. Residues: CASRVLAGGWNEQFF.